Following are 27 T cell receptor beta chains from one sample sequenced in a study of cytomegalovirus exposure and HLA in healthy donors. The PCR was carried out with 60 Vbeta primers and 13 Jbeta primers. Sequencing was performed with immunoSEQ multiplex PCR; in TCRdb, only in-frame clones are kept and a portion is missing. The sample includes roughly 220,000 clones, 79% of them seen just once. Sequenced: PBMCs. These receptor sequences come from a man over 45 in good health and CMV-seronegative.

This clone was counted a few times. This chain links TRBV30 with TRBJ1-1; D remains ambiguous. The germline gives CDR1 GTSNPN, CDR2 SVGIG (reference sequence). There are 13 residues in the CDR3. Trimming shortened V by 1 base and J by 0 bases, and 6 bases separated the two germline ends. The CDR3 spells CAWSGPMNTEAFF. CDR3 DNA sequence: TGTGCCTGGAGTGGTCCCATGAACACTGAAGCTTTCTTT.

V gene TRBV28 combines with J gene TRBJ2-7; 7 bases are shared with TRBD1. The CDR3 totals 13 residues. J was trimmed by 2 bases and V by 10 bases; bases with no gene match: 8. The germline V gene has CDR1 MDHEN and CDR2 SYDVKM. This CDR3 is CATERDSPYEQYF. CDR3 nucleotide sequence: TGTGCCACGGAAAGGGACAGCCCCTACGAGCAGTACTTC.

This clone was recorded once. CDR3 nucleotide sequence: TGTGCCAGCAGCCTACCCACGGAGCCCGCGAACACCGGGGAGCTGTTTTTT. Translating it yields CASSLPTEPANTGELFF. The chain combines TRBV6-7 with TRBJ2-2; D is uncertain. TRBV6-7 is noted as an ORF with a role that remains uncertain. V was shortened by 6 bases and J by 0 bases, with 17 bases between the two germline ends. The length of the CDR3 is 17 residues.

V is TRBV9 and J is TRBJ2-1, with D possibly TRBD2 on 6 matching bases. V was clipped by 0 bases and J by 9 bases, with 16 bases between them. In germline, CDR1 is SGDLS, CDR2 YYNGEE. There are 15 residues in the CDR3. Here the CDR3 reads CASSVGSLANAEQFF. CDR3 DNA: TGTGCCAGCAGCGTAGGATCACTAGCAAACGCTGAGCAGTTCTTC.

This clone was observed a few times. The V call is TRBV19, the J call TRBJ1-5; a possible D gene is TRBD1 (5 bases). V lost 5 bases and J 0 bases, leaving 11 bases between the germline ends. CDR1 is LNHDA and CDR2 is SQIVND in the germline V gene (reference sequence). The CDR3 covers 15 residues. The CDR3 sequence is CASSDSPYSNQPQHF. The CDR3 region has the DNA TGTGCCAGTAGTGACAGCCCCTATAGCAATCAGCCCCAGCATTTT.

This clone was seen only once. The V gene is TRBV19, the J gene TRBJ2-3; D is undetermined. The CDR3 loop spans 11 amino acids. CDR1 and CDR2 from the germline V gene are LNHDA and SQIVND (reference sequence). The V end was cut by 3 bases, the J end by 7 bases, with 5 bases between. Here the CDR3 DNA reads TGTGCCAGTAGTATGGGCAATACGCAGTATTTT. Protein sequence: CASSMGNTQYF.

The rearrangement links TRBV27 to TRBJ2-7; TRBD2 might be the D (5 bases). From germline, CDR1 is MNHEY and CDR2 SMNVEV (reference sequence). This CDR3 has 14 residues. The germline V and J ends were trimmed by 5 bases and 8 bases, with 19 bases remaining between them. This CDR3 is CASSPSGLAMKQYF. The CDR3 DNA sequence: TGTGCCAGCAGTCCATCCGGACTGGCCATGAAGCAGTACTTC.

The chain is built from TRBV7-3 and TRBJ2-1, with D possibly TRBD1 on 5 matching bases. Trimming stripped 1 base from V and 8 bases from J, with 12 bases between. The CDR3 contains 14 residues. Germline lookup yields CDR1 SGHTA and CDR2 FQGTGA. The DNA for the CDR3 is TGTGCCAGCAGCTTAATGCAGGGCCAACATGAGCAGTTCTTC. Its translation: CASSLMQGQHEQFF.

The rearrangement uses TRBV5-1 and TRBJ2-1; 9 nucleotides agree with TRBD2. CDR3 size: 16 residues. Germline V gene lookup returns CDR1 SGHRS and CDR2 YFSETQ. J lost 3 bases, V lost 2 bases, and 6 bases had no gene match. CDR3 DNA sequence: TGCGCCAGCAGCTTCCAAGCGGGAGGAATCTACAATGAGCAGTTCTTC. Its protein product is CASSFQAGGIYNEQFF.

J is TRBJ1-2 and V is TRBV11-2, with D perhaps matching TRBD1 (6 bases). V lost 5 bases and J 8 bases, leaving 18 bases between the germline ends. The CDR3 is 14 residues long. Germline-derived CDR1 and CDR2 are SGHAT and FQNNGV. CDR3: CASSHNTGGVGYTF. The CDR3 nucleotides are TGTGCCAGCAGCCACAATACGGGGGGCGTCGGCTACACCTTC.

The chain combines TRBV5-6 with TRBJ2-7; 8 bases are shared with TRBD1. The germline CDR1 and CDR2 sequences are SGHDT and YYEEEE. V shed 4 bases and J 9 bases; nucleotides not matched to a gene: 12. This CDR3 region has 14 residues. This chain's CDR3 is CASSDRDRLLGQYF. The CDR3 DNA is TGTGCCAGCAGCGACCGGGACAGGCTACTAGGGCAGTACTTC.

The chain carries TRBV6-5 and TRBJ1-1; no reliable D call. Germline lookup yields CDR1 MNHEY and CDR2 SVGAGI. The V and J ends lost 10 bases and 6 bases respectively, with 18 bases between them. The CDR3 loop spans 13 amino acids. Here the CDR3 reads CATDSDYKAEAFF. Written as DNA, the CDR3 is TGTGCCACCGACTCCGACTACAAGGCTGAAGCTTTCTTT.

In its sample, this clone was seen a few times. J is TRBJ1-1 and V is TRBV11-2, with 7 bases that match TRBD1. V was pared by 5 bases and J by 1 base, with 13 bases of the junction left unmatched. Germline V gives CDR1 SGHAT, CDR2 FQNNGV. There are 17 residues in the CDR3. CDR3 DNA sequence: TGTGCCAGCAGCCCATGGACAGGCCGGGGGACGAACACTGAAGCTTTCTTT. Translated: CASSPWTGRGTNTEAFF. Looking up the rest from reference TRBV11-2 and TRBJ1-1 gives the full variable domain: EAGVAQSPRYKIIEKRQSVAFWCNPISGHATLYWYQQILGQGPKLLIQFQNNGVVDDSQLPKDRFSAERLKGVDSTLKIQPAKLEDSAVYLCASSPWTGRGTNTEAFFGQGTRLTVV.

This chain connects TRBV4-2 to TRBJ2-1, with 10 nucleotides matching TRBD2. Germline CDR1 is LGHNA and CDR2 is YNFKEQ. J was trimmed by 6 bases and V by 1 base; bases with no gene match: 6. The CDR3 spans 16 residues. The CDR3 DNA reads TGTGCCAGCAGCCAAGTACTAGCGGGACCCAGCAATGAGCAGTTCTTC. Translation gives CASSQVLAGPSNEQFF.

This chain joins TRBV19 and TRBJ1-1, with a weak D call TRBD1 (6 bases). From germline, CDR1 is LNHDA and CDR2 SQIVND (reference sequence). V shed 6 bases and J shed 5 bases, with 22 bases lying between them. This CDR3 has 16 amino acids. This CDR3 is CASSSPARTEKTEAFF. CDR3 coding DNA: TGTGCCAGTAGCTCACCGGCCCGGACAGAGAAGACTGAAGCTTTCTTT.

The table lists this clone with a few counts. V and J are TRBV5-1 and TRBJ2-5, with 7 positions matching TRBD2. V was pared by 0 bases and J by 4 bases, with 9 bases of the junction left unmatched. Per germline, CDR1 SGHRS and CDR2 YFSETQ. The CDR3 is made up of 16 amino acids. Here the CDR3 reads CASSLGPTGGLETQYF. The CDR3 nucleotides read TGCGCCAGCAGCTTGGGACCAACGGGGGGACTAGAGACCCAGTACTTC. The complete variable domain, with remaining parts taken from reference TRBV5-1 and TRBJ2-5, reads KAGVTQTPRYLIKTRGQQVTLSCSPISGHRSVSWYQQTPGQGLQFLFEYFSETQRNKGNFPGRFSGRQFSNSRSEMNVSTLELGDSALYLCASSLGPTGGLETQYFGPGTRLLVL.

The rearrangement uses TRBV18 and TRBJ1-1; 8 bases match TRBD1. Per germline, CDR1 KGHSH and CDR2 LQKENI. With 5 bases clipped from V and 2 bases from J, the junction kept 7 bases outside the gene matches. The CDR3 has 15 residues. The DNA for the CDR3 is TGTGCCAGCTCATCTCTGGGACAGGAAAACACTGAAGCTTTCTTT. Encoded protein: CASSSLGQENTEAFF.

The V call is TRBV15, the J call TRBJ2-7; D is undetermined. Trimming took 2 bases from V and 3 from J, leaving 8 bases between them. CDR1 LNHNV and CDR2 YYDKDF come from the germline V gene (reference sequence). The length of the CDR3 is 13 residues. The CDR3 reads CATSRFSGYEQYF. Here the CDR3 DNA reads TGTGCCACCAGCAGATTTTCAGGCTACGAGCAGTACTTC.

This chain joins TRBV10-2 and TRBJ2-7, with D unresolved. Germline loops: CDR1 WSHSY, CDR2 SAAADI. The V end lost 5 bases, the J end lost 3 bases, and 11 bases lay between the germline ends. CDR3 length: 13 amino acids. The DNA of the CDR3 is TGCGCCAGCAGTCTCTACCGAGGCTACGAGCAGTACTTC. Translation gives CASSLYRGYEQYF.

This chain connects TRBV13 to TRBJ2-5; 8 bases fit TRBD2. Germline CDR1 and CDR2: PRHDT and FYEKMQ (reference sequence). J gave up 5 bases and V 2 bases, and 19 bases lay outside the gene matches. This CDR3 has 19 residues. CDR3 in amino acids: CASSLTPTSGGGMLETQYF. DNA of the CDR3: TGTGCCAGCAGCTTAACGCCTACCTCCGGGGGGGGTATGTTGGAGACCCAGTACTTC.

The CDR3: CASSWTGQGRETQYF. The DNA for the CDR3 is TGCGCCAGCAGCTGGACGGGACAGGGGCGAGAGACCCAGTACTTC. V is TRBV5-1 and J is TRBJ2-5; 10 bases line up with TRBD1. Germline CDR1 SGHRS, CDR2 YFSETQ. There are 15 residues in the CDR3. V shed 3 bases and J 4 bases; nucleotides not matched to a gene: 6.

The rearrangement uses TRBV19 and TRBJ2-3; D remains ambiguous. In germline, CDR1 is LNHDA, CDR2 SQIVND (reference sequence). There are 17 residues in the CDR3. Deletions cut 1 base from V and 0 bases from J, with 14 bases between. In DNA, the CDR3 is TGTGCCAGTAGTATAGGCGGTCCTGCCTCTAGCACAGATACGCAGTATTTT. It encodes CASSIGGPASSTDTQYF.

V usage is TRBV2 and J usage is TRBJ1-3, with D possibly matching TRBD1 (5 bases). Germline CDR1 reads SNHLY; CDR2 reads FYNNEI. The CDR3 runs 12 residues. V was pared by 6 bases and J by 10 bases, with 13 bases between. This chain's CDR3 is CASSGVGGTIYF. DNA of the CDR3: TGTGCCAGCAGCGGGGTCGGGGGTACCATATATTTT.

In its sample, this clone was seen once. The genes are TRBV7-9 and TRBJ2-5, with D possibly being TRBD2 (6 bases). V was cut by 5 bases and J by 3 bases, with 13 bases left in between. The CDR3 loop spans 14 amino acids. Germline CDR1 reads SEHNR; CDR2 reads FQNEAQ (reference sequence). CDR3 DNA: TGTGCCAGCAGCGGCTGGAGGGAGGAAGAGACCCAGTACTTC. Residues: CASSGWREEETQYF.

This sequence joins TRBV30 and TRBJ2-1; D not resolved. V dropped 2 bases and J dropped 7 bases, with 6 bases sitting between them. The V gene's germline CDR1 is GTSNPN and CDR2 SVGIG (reference sequence). The CDR3 is 11 amino acids. CDR3 protein: CAWSTQNEQFF. Written as DNA, the CDR3 is TGTGCCTGGAGTACACAAAATGAGCAGTTCTTC.

The CDR3 region is CASSLTGGNTGELFF. The CDR3, as DNA: TGTGCCAGCAGCTTAACGGGAGGAAATACCGGGGAGCTGTTTTTT. The chain carries TRBV7-8 and TRBJ2-2; 7 nucleotides align to TRBD2. CDR1 and CDR2 from the germline V gene are SGHVS and FQNEAQ. The CDR3 covers 15 residues. V dropped 2 bases and J dropped 5; count of bases not matched to a gene: 5.

This clone was seen more than once but under ten times. The rearrangement joins TRBV2 to TRBJ2-3; D gene unclear. V was pared by 5 bases and J by 0 bases, with 9 bases between. Germline CDR1 reads SNHLY; CDR2 reads FYNNEI. There are 14 residues in the CDR3. The CDR3 protein is CASSTRLSTDTQYF. DNA for the CDR3: TGTGCCAGCAGTACAAGACTTAGCACAGATACGCAGTATTTT.